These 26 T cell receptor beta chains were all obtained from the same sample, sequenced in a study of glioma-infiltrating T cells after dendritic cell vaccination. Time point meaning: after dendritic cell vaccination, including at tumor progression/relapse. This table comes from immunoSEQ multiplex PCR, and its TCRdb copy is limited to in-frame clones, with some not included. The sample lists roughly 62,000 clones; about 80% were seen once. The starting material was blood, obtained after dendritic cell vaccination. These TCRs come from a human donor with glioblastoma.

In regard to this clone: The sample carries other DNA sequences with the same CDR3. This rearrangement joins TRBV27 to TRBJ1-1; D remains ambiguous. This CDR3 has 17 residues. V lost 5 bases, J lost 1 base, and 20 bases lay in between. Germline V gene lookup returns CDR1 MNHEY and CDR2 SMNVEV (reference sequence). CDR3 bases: TGTGCCAGCAGTCCCTACCGTATCATGACACCGAACACTGAAGCTTTCTTT. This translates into CASSPYRIMTPNTEAFF.

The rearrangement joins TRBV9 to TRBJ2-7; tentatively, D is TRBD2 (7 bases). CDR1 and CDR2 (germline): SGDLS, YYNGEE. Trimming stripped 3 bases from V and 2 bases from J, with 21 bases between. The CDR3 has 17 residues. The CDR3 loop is CASSAAPRGGPTYEQYF. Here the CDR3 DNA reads TGTGCCAGCAGCGCAGCCCCTAGGGGGGGACCTACCTACGAGCAGTACTTC.

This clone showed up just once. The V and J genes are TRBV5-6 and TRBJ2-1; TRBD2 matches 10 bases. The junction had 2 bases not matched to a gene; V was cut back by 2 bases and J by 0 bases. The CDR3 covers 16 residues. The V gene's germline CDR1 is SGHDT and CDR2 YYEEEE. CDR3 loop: CASSFSGGSSYNEQFF. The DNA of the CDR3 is TGTGCCAGCAGCTTTAGCGGGGGGAGCTCCTACAATGAGCAGTTCTTC.

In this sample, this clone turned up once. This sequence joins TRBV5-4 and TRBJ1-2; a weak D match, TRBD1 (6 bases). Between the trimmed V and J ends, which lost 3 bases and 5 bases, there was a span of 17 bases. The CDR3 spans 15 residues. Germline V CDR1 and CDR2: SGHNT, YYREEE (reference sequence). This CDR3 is CASSSNPGTPYGYTF. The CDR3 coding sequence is TGTGCCAGCAGCTCTAACCCCGGGACACCTTATGGCTACACCTTC. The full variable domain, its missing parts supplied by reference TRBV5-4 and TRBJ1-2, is ETGVTQSPTHLIKTRGQQVTLRCSSQSGHNTVSWYQQALGQGPQFIFQYYREEENGRGNFPPRFSGLQFPNYSSELNVNALELDDSALYLCASSSNPGTPYGYTFGSGTRLTVV.

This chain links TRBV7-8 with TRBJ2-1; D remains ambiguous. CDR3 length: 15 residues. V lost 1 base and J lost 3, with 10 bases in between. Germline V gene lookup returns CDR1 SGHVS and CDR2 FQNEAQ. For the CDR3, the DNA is TGTGCCAGCAGCTTAGATAGGAGCAGCTACAATGAGCAGTTCTTC. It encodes CASSLDRSSYNEQFF.

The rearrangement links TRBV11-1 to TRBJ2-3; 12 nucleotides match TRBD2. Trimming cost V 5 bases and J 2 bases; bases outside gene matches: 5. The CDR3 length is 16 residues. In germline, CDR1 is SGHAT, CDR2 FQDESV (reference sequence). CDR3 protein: CASSGRTSGDTDTQYF. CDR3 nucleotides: TGTGCCAGCAGCGGCCGGACTAGCGGGGACACAGATACGCAGTATTTT.

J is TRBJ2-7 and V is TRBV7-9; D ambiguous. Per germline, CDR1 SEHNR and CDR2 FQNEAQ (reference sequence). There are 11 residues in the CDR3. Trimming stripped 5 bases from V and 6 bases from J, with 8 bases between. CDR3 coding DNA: TGTGCCAGCAGCCCAGTTGCCGAGCAGTACTTC. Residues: CASSPVAEQYF.

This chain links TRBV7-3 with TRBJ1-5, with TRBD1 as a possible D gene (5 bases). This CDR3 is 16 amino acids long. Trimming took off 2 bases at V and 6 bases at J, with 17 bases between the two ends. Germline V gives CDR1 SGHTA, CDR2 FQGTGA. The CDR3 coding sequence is TGTGCCAGCAGCTTATCCCGCCAGGGATTAGTTCAGCCCCAGCATTTT. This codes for CASSLSRQGLVQPQHF.

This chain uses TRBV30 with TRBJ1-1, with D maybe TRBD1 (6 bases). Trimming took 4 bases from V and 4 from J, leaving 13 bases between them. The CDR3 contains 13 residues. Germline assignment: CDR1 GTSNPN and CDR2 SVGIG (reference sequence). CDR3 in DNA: TGTGCCTGGAACCCAGGGGCCCCCACTGAAGCTTTCTTT. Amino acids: CAWNPGAPTEAFF. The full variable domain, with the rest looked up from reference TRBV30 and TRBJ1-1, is SQTIHQWPATLVQPVGSPLSLECTVEGTSNPNLYWYRQAAGRGLQLLFYSVGIGQISSEVPQNLSASRPQDRQFILSSKKLLLSDSGFYLCAWNPGAPTEAFFGQGTRLTVV.

For the CDR3, the DNA is TGCGCCAGCAGTCGGGACACCGGTTCGAACCAGTACTTC. As protein: CASSRDTGSNQYF. J is TRBJ2-5 and V is TRBV10-1; tentatively, D is TRBD1 (6 bases). V lost 5 bases to trimming and J lost 10 bases, with 17 bases between them. The CDR3 is 13 amino acids. CDR1 and CDR2 from the germline V gene are WNHNN and SYGVQD (reference sequence).

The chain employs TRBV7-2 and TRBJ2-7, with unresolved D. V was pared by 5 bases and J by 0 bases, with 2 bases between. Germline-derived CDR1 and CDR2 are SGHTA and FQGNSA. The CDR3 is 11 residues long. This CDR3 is CASSLSYEQYF. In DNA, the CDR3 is TGTGCCAGCAGCCTCTCCTACGAGCAGTACTTC.

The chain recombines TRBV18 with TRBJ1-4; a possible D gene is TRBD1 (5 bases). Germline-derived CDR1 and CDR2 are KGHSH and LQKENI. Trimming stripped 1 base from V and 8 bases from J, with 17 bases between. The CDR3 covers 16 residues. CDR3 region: CASSPLSQGSREKLFF. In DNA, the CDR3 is TGTGCCAGCTCACCACTTTCGCAGGGTTCTCGGGAAAAACTGTTTTTT.

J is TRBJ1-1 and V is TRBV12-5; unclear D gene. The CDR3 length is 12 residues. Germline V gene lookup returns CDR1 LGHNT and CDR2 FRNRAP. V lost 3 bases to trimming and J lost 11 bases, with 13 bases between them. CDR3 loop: CASGFLTGMAFF. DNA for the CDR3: TGTGCTAGTGGTTTCCTGACGGGGATGGCTTTCTTT.

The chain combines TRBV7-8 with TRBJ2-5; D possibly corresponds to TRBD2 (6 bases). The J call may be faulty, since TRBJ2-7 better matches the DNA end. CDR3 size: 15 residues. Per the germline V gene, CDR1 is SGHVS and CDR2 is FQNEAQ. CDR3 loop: CASTPVERVSYEQYF. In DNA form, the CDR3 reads TGTGCCAGCACCCCAGTGGAGCGGGTCTCCTACGAGCAGTACTTC.

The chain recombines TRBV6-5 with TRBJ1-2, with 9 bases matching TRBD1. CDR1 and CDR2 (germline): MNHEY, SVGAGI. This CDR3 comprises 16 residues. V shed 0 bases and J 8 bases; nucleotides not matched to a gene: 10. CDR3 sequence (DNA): TGTGCCAGCAGTTACTCCGCCGGGACAGGGTTCAAAGGCTACACCTTC. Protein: CASSYSAGTGFKGYTF.

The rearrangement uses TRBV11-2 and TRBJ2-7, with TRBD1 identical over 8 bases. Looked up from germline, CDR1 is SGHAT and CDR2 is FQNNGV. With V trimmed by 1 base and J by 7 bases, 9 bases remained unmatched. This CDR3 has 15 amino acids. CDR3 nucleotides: TGTGCCAGCAGCTTAGCTGGCAGGGGGCGTCGGGAGCAGTACTTC. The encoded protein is CASSLAGRGRREQYF.

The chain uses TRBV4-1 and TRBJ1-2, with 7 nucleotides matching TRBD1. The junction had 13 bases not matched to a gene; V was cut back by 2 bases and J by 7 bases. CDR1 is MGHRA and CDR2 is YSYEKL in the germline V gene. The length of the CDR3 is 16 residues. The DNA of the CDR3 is TGCGCCAGCAGCCAATACGCCCAGGGGGGAATAGGTGGCTACACCTTC. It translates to CASSQYAQGGIGGYTF.

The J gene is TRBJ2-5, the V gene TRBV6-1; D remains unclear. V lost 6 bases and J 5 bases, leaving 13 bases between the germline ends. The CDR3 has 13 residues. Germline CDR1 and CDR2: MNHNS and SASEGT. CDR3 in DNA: TGTGCCAGCAGAACCCCGGGTGGGGAGACCCAGTACTTC. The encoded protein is CASRTPGGETQYF.

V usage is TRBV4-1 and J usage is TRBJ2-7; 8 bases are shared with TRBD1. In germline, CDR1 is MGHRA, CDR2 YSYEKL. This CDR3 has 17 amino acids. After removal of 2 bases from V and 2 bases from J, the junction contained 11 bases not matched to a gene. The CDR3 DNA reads TGCGCCAGCAGCCAATTTCCTCCCTCGACAGGGGCCTACGAGCAGTACTTC. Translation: CASSQFPPSTGAYEQYF.

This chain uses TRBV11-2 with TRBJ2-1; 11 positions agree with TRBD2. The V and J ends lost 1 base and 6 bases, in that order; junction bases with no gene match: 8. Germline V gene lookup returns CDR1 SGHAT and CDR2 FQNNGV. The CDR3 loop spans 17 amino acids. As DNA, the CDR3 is TGTGCCAGCAGCTTAGGGATAGCGGGGGGGTCTCTCAATGAGCAGTTCTTC. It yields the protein CASSLGIAGGSLNEQFF.

CDR3: CASRVSPGGTQYF. CDR3 in DNA: TGTGCCAGCAGGGTTTCCCCAGGGGGTACGCAGTATTTT. The gene calls are TRBV2 and TRBJ2-3; 7 nucleotides match TRBD1. Losses at the gene ends were 6 bases for V and 8 bases for J; bases not matched to a gene: 8. The CDR3 extends over 13 amino acids. Per germline, CDR1 SNHLY and CDR2 FYNNEI.

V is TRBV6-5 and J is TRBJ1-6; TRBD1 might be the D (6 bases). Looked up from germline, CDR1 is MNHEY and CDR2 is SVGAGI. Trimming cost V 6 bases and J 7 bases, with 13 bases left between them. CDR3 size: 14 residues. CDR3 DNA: TGTGCCAGCAGGGCGGAGCAGGGGAATTCACCCCTCCACTTT. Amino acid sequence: CASRAEQGNSPLHF.

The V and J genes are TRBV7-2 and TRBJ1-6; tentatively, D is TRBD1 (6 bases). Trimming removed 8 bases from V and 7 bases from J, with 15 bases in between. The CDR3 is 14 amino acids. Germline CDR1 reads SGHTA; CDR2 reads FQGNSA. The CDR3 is CASHLQGQNSPLHF. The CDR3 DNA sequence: TGTGCCAGCCACCTACAGGGACAAAATTCACCCCTCCACTTT. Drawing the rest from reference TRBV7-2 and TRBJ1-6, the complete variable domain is GAGVSQSPSNKVTEKGKDVELRCDPISGHTALYWYRQSLGQGLEFLIYFQGNSAPDKSGLPSDRFSAERTGGSVSTLTIQRTQQEDSAVYLCASHLQGQNSPLHFGNGTRLTVT.

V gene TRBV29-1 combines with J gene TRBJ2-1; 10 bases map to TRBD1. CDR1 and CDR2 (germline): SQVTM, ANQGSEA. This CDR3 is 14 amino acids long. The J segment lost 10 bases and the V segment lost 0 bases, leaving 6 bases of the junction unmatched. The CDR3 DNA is TGCAGCGTTGAAGACAGACAGGGGGCATGGGAGCAGTTCTTC. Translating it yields CSVEDRQGAWEQFF.

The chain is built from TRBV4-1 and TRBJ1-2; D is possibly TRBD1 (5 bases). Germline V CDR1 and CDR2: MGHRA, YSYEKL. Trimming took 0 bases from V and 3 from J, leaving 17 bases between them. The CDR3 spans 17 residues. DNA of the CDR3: TGCGCCAGCAGCCAAGATCAGGGTCAGGGTGGGGACTATGGCTACACCTTC. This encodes CASSQDQGQGGDYGYTF.

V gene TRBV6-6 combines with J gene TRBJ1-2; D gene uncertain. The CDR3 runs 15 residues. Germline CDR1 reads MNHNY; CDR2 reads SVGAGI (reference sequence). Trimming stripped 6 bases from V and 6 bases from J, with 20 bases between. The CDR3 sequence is CASSLGGIEGNGYTF. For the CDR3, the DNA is TGTGCCAGCAGCCTCGGTGGGATTGAGGGTAATGGCTACACCTTC.